This T cell receptor beta chain is from a study of blood T cell repertoires in COVID-19. In the study overall: Whether acute or convalescent, the COVID-19 samples came from the United States, Italy and Spain.

There are 13 residues in the CDR3. Germline V gene data show CDR1 as SGHTA and CDR2 as FQGNSA. With V trimmed by 6 bases and J by 4 bases, 2 bases remained unmatched. Patients in Seattle were enrolled during active infection, then followed longitudinally. As handled by the study authors: Amplification of reference gene primers provided the estimated nucleated cell counts. Assay used: immunoSEQ multiplex PCR; TCRdb lists only in-frame clones, some missing. V and J calls and clone size are given by that table; D and trimming were obtained from the DNA. The table lists around 200,000 clones, roughly 80% of them singletons.

The TCR sequence derives from a woman aged 40 to 50 with COVID-19, enrolled during active disease. The sample taken for sequencing was peripheral blood. The chain links TRBV7-2 to TRBJ2-3; 9 bases agree with TRBD2. The CDR3 DNA follows: TGTGCCAGCAGGCGGACTAGCGCAGATACGCAGTATTTT. This translates into CASRRTSADTQYF.